Listed below are T cell receptor beta chains from one sample, sequenced in a study of blood T cell repertoires in COVID-19. Clones were sequenced by immunoSEQ multiplex PCR, and TCRdb holds only the in-frame ones, with some missing. In the table there are 200,000 to 250,000 clones, 75% to 90% of which are singletons. Sequencing was done on a sample of peripheral blood. These receptor sequences come from a woman aged 40 to 55 with acute or convalescent COVID-19. Both conserved end residues are part of each CDR3. A D gene is named only where the DNA matches it firmly. Clone size, where shown, is once, few, many, or a class for clones that have expanded.

d_call: TRBD1
v_call: TRBV27
clone_size: .
j_call: TRBJ2-5
cdr3_aa: CASRTNRGMGQETQYF
cdr3_nt: TGTGCCAGCAGGACAAACAGGGGAATGGGCCAAGAGACCCAGTACTTC

d_call: .
v_call: TRBV7-6
clone_size: .
j_call: TRBJ1-4
cdr3_aa: CASSFGLGDEKLFF
cdr3_nt: TGTGCCAGCAGCTTCGGACTTGGGGATGAAAAACTGTTTTTT

d_call: TRBD1
v_call: TRBV6-5
clone_size: .
j_call: TRBJ1-3
cdr3_aa: CASSYEEGATGNTIYF
cdr3_nt: TGTGCCAGCAGTTATGAAGAGGGGGCAACAGGAAACACCATATATTTT

d_call: .
v_call: TRBV3-1/TRBV3-2
clone_size: .
j_call: TRBJ1-2
cdr3_aa: CASSQDQANYGYTF
cdr3_nt: TGTGCCAGCAGCCAAGATCAGGCAAACTATGGCTACACCTTC

d_call: .
v_call: TRBV2
clone_size: .
j_call: TRBJ1-4
cdr3_aa: CASNRASTNEKLFF
cdr3_nt: TGTGCCAGCAACAGGGCCTCAACTAATGAAAAACTGTTTTTT

d_call: .
v_call: TRBV4-1
clone_size: .
j_call: TRBJ2-5
cdr3_aa: CASSQHDTETQYF
cdr3_nt: TGCGCCAGCAGCCAGCACGACACAGAGACCCAGTACTTC

d_call: TRBD2
v_call: TRBV5-8
clone_size: .
j_call: TRBJ2-2
cdr3_aa: CASASGANTGELFF
cdr3_nt: TGTGCCAGCGCTAGCGGGGCGAACACCGGGGAGCTGTTTTTT

d_call: .
v_call: TRBV9
clone_size: .
j_call: TRBJ2-5
cdr3_aa: CASSVDGGETQYF
cdr3_nt: TGTGCCAGCAGCGTAGATGGGGGGGAGACCCAGTACTTC

d_call: .
v_call: TRBV3-1/TRBV3-2
clone_size: .
j_call: TRBJ1-2
cdr3_aa: CASSQYDRRLLGYTF
cdr3_nt: TGTGCCAGCAGCCAATATGACAGGAGACTGCTAGGCTACACCTTC

d_call: TRBD2
v_call: TRBV4-1
clone_size: .
j_call: TRBJ2-3
cdr3_aa: CASSQRLAGGQSDTQYF
cdr3_nt: TGCGCCAGCAGCCAAAGACTAGCGGGGGGGCAATCGGATACGCAGTATTTT

d_call: .
v_call: TRBV24-1
clone_size: .
j_call: TRBJ1-4
cdr3_aa: CATILLEVEKLFF
cdr3_nt: TGTGCCACCATTTTGTTAGAGGTTGAAAAACTGTTTTTT

d_call: .
v_call: TRBV12-3/TRBV12-4
clone_size: .
j_call: TRBJ1-2
cdr3_aa: CASRPGGVSGYTF
cdr3_nt: TGTGCCAGCAGACCCGGGGGGGTTAGTGGCTACACCTTC

d_call: TRBD1
v_call: TRBV19
clone_size: .
j_call: TRBJ2-5
cdr3_aa: CASSISPGGQDEETQYF
cdr3_nt: TGTGCCAGTAGTATATCCCCCGGTGGACAGGACGAGGAGACCCAGTACTTC

d_call: TRBD1
v_call: TRBV5-6
clone_size: .
j_call: TRBJ1-3
cdr3_aa: CASSPGQGGSGNTIYF
cdr3_nt: TGTGCCAGCAGCCCGGGACAGGGAGGCTCTGGAAACACCATATATTTT

d_call: .
v_call: TRBV10-3
clone_size: .
j_call: TRBJ2-3
cdr3_aa: CAISESWAGTDTQYF
cdr3_nt: TGTGCCATCAGTGAATCGTGGGCCGGCACAGATACGCAGTATTTT

d_call: .
v_call: TRBV7-9
clone_size: .
j_call: TRBJ1-5
cdr3_aa: CASSSGDGNQPQHF
cdr3_nt: TGTGCCAGCAGCTCGGGGGACGGCAATCAGCCCCAGCATTTT

d_call: TRBD1
v_call: TRBV5-1
clone_size: .
j_call: TRBJ1-2
cdr3_aa: CASSFSQGGYGYTF
cdr3_nt: TGCGCCAGCAGCTTTTCGCAGGGGGGCTATGGCTACACCTTC

d_call: TRBD1
v_call: TRBV5-1
clone_size: .
j_call: TRBJ2-5
cdr3_aa: CASSFPNRTGGASETQYF
cdr3_nt: TGCGCCAGCAGCTTCCCCAATAGGACAGGGGGCGCCTCGGAGACCCAGTACTTC

d_call: .
v_call: TRBV7-9
clone_size: .
j_call: TRBJ1-2
cdr3_aa: CASSPNGGANYGYTF
cdr3_nt: TGTGCCAGCAGCCCCAACGGGGGAGCTAACTATGGCTACACCTTC

d_call: .
v_call: TRBV2
clone_size: .
j_call: TRBJ1-5
cdr3_aa: CASSVNQGNYQPQHF
cdr3_nt: TGTGCCAGCAGTGTAAACCAGGGGAACTATCAGCCCCAGCATTTT

d_call: .
v_call: TRBV6-5
clone_size: .
j_call: TRBJ1-1
cdr3_aa: CASSRGVAEAFF
cdr3_nt: TGTGCCAGCAGCCGGGGGGTCGCTGAAGCTTTCTTT

d_call: .
v_call: TRBV11-2
clone_size: .
j_call: TRBJ2-3
cdr3_aa: CASSSSSRPIDTQYF
cdr3_nt: TGTGCCAGCAGCTCCTCTTCGCGGCCGATCGATACGCAGTATTTT

d_call: TRBD1
v_call: TRBV7-2
clone_size: .
j_call: TRBJ1-1
cdr3_aa: CASSVGQGRITEAFF
cdr3_nt: TGTGCCAGCAGCGTGGGACAGGGCAGAATCACTGAAGCTTTCTTT

d_call: TRBD2
v_call: TRBV5-6
clone_size: .
j_call: TRBJ2-3
cdr3_aa: CASSLMASGGDTQYF
cdr3_nt: TGTGCCAGCAGCTTGATGGCTAGCGGGGGGGATACGCAGTATTTT

d_call: .
v_call: TRBV2
clone_size: .
j_call: TRBJ1-2
cdr3_aa: CASRETEVDGYTF
cdr3_nt: TGTGCCAGCAGAGAGACAGAGGTTGATGGCTACACCTTC

d_call: TRBD2
v_call: TRBV6-1
clone_size: .
j_call: TRBJ2-2
cdr3_aa: CATGAGGIIGELFF
cdr3_nt: TGTGCCACCGGAGCGGGGGGGATAATCGGGGAGCTGTTTTTT

d_call: TRBD1
v_call: TRBV27
clone_size: once
j_call: TRBJ1-1
cdr3_aa: CASSRTGFGNTEAFF
cdr3_nt: TGTGCCAGCAGTAGGACAGGGTTTGGGAACACTGAAGCTTTCTTT

d_call: .
v_call: TRBV5-6
clone_size: .
j_call: TRBJ1-2
cdr3_aa: CASSGMTKGAYGYTF
cdr3_nt: TGTGCCAGCAGCGGGATGACAAAGGGAGCCTATGGCTACACCTTC

d_call: .
v_call: TRBV4-1
clone_size: .
j_call: TRBJ2-5
cdr3_aa: CASSQVAGGETQYF
cdr3_nt: TGCGCCAGCAGCCAAGTAGCTGGTGGGGAGACCCAGTACTTC

d_call: TRBD2
v_call: TRBV25-1
clone_size: few
j_call: TRBJ2-3
cdr3_aa: CARRTSDSTDTQYF
cdr3_nt: TGTGCCAGGCGGACTAGCGATAGCACAGATACGCAGTATTTT

d_call: TRBD1
v_call: TRBV6-2/TRBV6-3
clone_size: .
j_call: TRBJ1-1
cdr3_aa: CASSGPLGRTGGNTEAFF
cdr3_nt: TGTGCCAGCAGTGGACCCCTTGGGAGGACAGGGGGAAACACTGAAGCTTTCTTT

d_call: .
v_call: TRBV7-9
clone_size: many
j_call: TRBJ1-3
cdr3_aa: CASSLDGAMVGNTIYF
cdr3_nt: TGTGCCAGCAGCTTAGATGGGGCCATGGTTGGAAACACCATATATTTT

d_call: .
v_call: TRBV5-1
clone_size: .
j_call: TRBJ1-1
cdr3_aa: CASSLALDSLNTEAFF
cdr3_nt: TGCGCCAGCAGCTTGGCCTTGGACAGCTTGAACACTGAAGCTTTCTTT

d_call: .
v_call: TRBV7-9
clone_size: .
j_call: TRBJ1-4
cdr3_aa: CASSINRGGDEKLFF
cdr3_nt: TGTGCCAGCAGCATCAATAGGGGAGGAGATGAAAAACTGTTTTTT

d_call: .
v_call: TRBV30
clone_size: .
j_call: TRBJ1-6
cdr3_aa: CAAIQGSSYNSPLHF
cdr3_nt: TGTGCCGCCATCCAGGGGAGCTCCTATAATTCACCCCTCCACTTT

d_call: TRBD1
v_call: TRBV6-5
clone_size: .
j_call: TRBJ2-3
cdr3_aa: CASATGQEADTQYF
cdr3_nt: TGTGCCAGCGCGACAGGGCAAGAGGCAGATACGCAGTATTTT

d_call: TRBD2
v_call: TRBV7-9
clone_size: .
j_call: TRBJ2-3
cdr3_aa: CASSLEGLAGANTQYF
cdr3_nt: TGTGCCAGCAGCTTAGAGGGACTAGCGGGGGCAAATACGCAGTATTTT

d_call: TRBD1
v_call: TRBV25-1
clone_size: .
j_call: TRBJ1-2
cdr3_aa: CASSESGQVDGYTF
cdr3_nt: TGTGCCAGCAGTGAATCCGGACAGGTGGATGGCTACACCTTC

d_call: TRBD2
v_call: TRBV2
clone_size: .
j_call: TRBJ2-5
cdr3_aa: CASSARRGGQETQYF
cdr3_nt: TGTGCCAGCAGTGCGAGGCGGGGGGGCCAAGAGACCCAGTACTTC